This is a list of T cell receptor beta chains from one sample in a study of blood T cell repertoires in COVID-19. Data came from immunoSEQ multiplex PCR; TCRdb stores just in-frame clones and leaves some out. The data contain about 55,000 clones, 88% of them singletons. The sample comprised peripheral blood. The receptors derive from a man between 60 and 75 years old with active COVID-19. Each CDR3 is given without its conserved first and last residue. The D gene is left open where the match is weak.

D gene	V gene	CDR3 length	J gene	CDR3 protein
TRBD2	TRBV10-2	14	TRBJ2-7	ASSESRGLAGYEQY
-	TRBV19	14	TRBJ2-1	ASSMKAGRAYNEQF
-	TRBV25-1	9	TRBJ1-1	ASTPLKEAF
-	TRBV12-3/TRBV12-4	11	TRBJ1-2	ASRVGQNYGYT
-	TRBV29-1	11	TRBJ2-3	SFQGQGADTQY
TRBD2	TRBV9	14	TRBJ2-7	ASSVLPSGRVHEQY
-	TRBV6-5	12	TRBJ2-7	ASSPEGGGYEQY
-	TRBV19	12	TRBJ2-1	ASSILPEGGEQF
-	TRBV5-8	14	TRBJ2-1	ASREKRNLNYNEQF
TRBD2	TRBV9	14	TRBJ2-5	ASSARLAGYQETQY
-	TRBV7-3	16	TRBJ2-6	ASSLTAGGPSGANVLT
TRBD2	TRBV4-1	14	TRBJ2-5	ASSQEGTSGRETQY
TRBD1	TRBV11-2	15	TRBJ2-6	ASSSIRDSSGANVLT
TRBD2	TRBV7-6	14	TRBJ2-1	ASSLETSGRNNEQF
TRBD2	TRBV6-2/TRBV6-3	15	TRBJ2-1	ASSYWASGNSYNEQF
-	TRBV7-8	14	TRBJ2-2	ASSLAGVLNTGELF
TRBD2	TRBV11-2	12	TRBJ2-5	ASSSGLAKETQY
TRBD1	TRBV6-6	11	TRBJ2-7	ASLGQGAYEQY
TRBD2	TRBV18	11	TRBJ2-2	ARGGGITGELF
TRBD2	TRBV6-1	14	TRBJ2-1	ASSEASGGPGNEQF
TRBD1	TRBV18	13	TRBJ2-7	ASSPPGTGAYEQY
TRBD2	TRBV24-1	12	TRBJ2-3	ATSDWTSGDTQY
TRBD1	TRBV12-3/TRBV12-4	11	TRBJ1-2	ASSSRTGGGYT
TRBD2	TRBV10-2	14	TRBJ2-7	ASSEDRREGRNEQY
-	TRBV2	9	TRBJ1-2	ASKQDYGYT
TRBD1	TRBV2	12	TRBJ1-6	ASRRTGEGSPLH
-	TRBV28	13	TRBJ2-1	ATFEGDPSYNEQF
TRBD2	TRBV5-5	14	TRBJ2-1	ASSSTSGRTYNEQF
TRBD2	TRBV7-7	15	TRBJ2-2	ASSPNLAGGGTGELF
-	TRBV12-5	11	TRBJ1-1	ASGSLMNTEAF
-	TRBV5-1	14	TRBJ2-3	ASSLDGFSSTDTQY
-	TRBV2	13	TRBJ1-2	ASRLTGTKDGGYT
-	TRBV25-1	11	TRBJ1-6	ATGSSYNSPLH
TRBD2	TRBV10-3	14	TRBJ2-1	AISESNSGGYNEQF
TRBD1	TRBV6-2/TRBV6-3	10	TRBJ2-7	ASSSGQGIQD
TRBD1	TRBV9	12	TRBJ1-2	ASSPTDRNYGYT
-	TRBV19	12	TRBJ2-1	ASSGWTGSNEQF
-	TRBV6-5	12	TRBJ1-4	ASREGRIDEKLF
-	TRBV19	14	TRBJ1-3	ASSEPGTFSGNTIY
-	TRBV3-1/TRBV3-2	13	TRBJ2-4	ASSLGAGLGNIQY
-	TRBV29-1	9	TRBJ2-7	SVQGLNEQY
-	TRBV27	14	TRBJ2-3	ASSFVGQPSHYTQY
TRBD1	TRBV3-1/TRBV3-2	13	TRBJ1-4	ASSQFRTGDEKLF
-	TRBV29-1	12	TRBJ2-1	SVAGQSAYNEQF
TRBD1	TRBV13	13	TRBJ2-1	ASSLGGDRYNEQF
-	TRBV19	13	TRBJ1-1	ASSMGTSQWPEAF
TRBD1	TRBV6-5	13	TRBJ2-1	ASTEQGTSYNEQF
TRBD2	TRBV11-3	18	TRBJ2-3	ASSLVRGGGLAEYTDTQY
TRBD1	TRBV12-5	12	TRBJ2-5	ASEPGTGVETQY
-	TRBV19	10	TRBJ2-4	ASSISDRTQY
TRBD2	TRBV5-1	15	TRBJ2-5	ASSSDLLAGGQETQY
TRBD2	TRBV7-8	14	TRBJ2-4	ASSPGLAGAKNIQY
TRBD2	TRBV6-1	15	TRBJ2-7	ASSEGFGSGREYEQY
TRBD2	TRBV30	11	TRBJ2-7	AWTSGRSHEQY
TRBD2	TRBV9	13	TRBJ2-3	ASSGGTTYTDTQY